This TCR beta chain was sequenced during a study of memory CD4+ T cells and cytomegalovirus serostatus. Whole-study findings and limits: Median bootstrapped AUC for CMV status was about 0.94 originally, about 0.9 US-trained.

Single viable CD3+CD4+CD8-CD45RO+ cells were sorted as the memory CD4+ T cells. TCRdb's table, derived via immunoSEQ multiplex PCR, lists solely in-frame clones and lacks some. The sample has about 26,000 clones; around 72% are singletons. To note about this clone: Antigen specificity is unknown.

This CDR3 has 13 amino acids. CDR1 is MNHNS and CDR2 is SASEGT in the germline V gene. The V gene lost 4 bases and the J gene lost 6 bases, with 7 bases spanning the gap. The TCR originated in an adult in good health and CMV-seronegative. The chain joins TRBV6-1 to TRBJ1-6, with D perhaps matching TRBD1 (6 bases). Sequenced input: memory CD4+ T cells from blood. The CDR3 region has the DNA TGTGCCAGCAGTGGGGGGGCTAATTCACCCCTCCACTTT. This gives the protein CASSGGANSPLHF.